The 29 T cell receptor beta chains in this list originate from one sample, sequenced in a study of blood T cell repertoires in COVID-19. Some clones are missing from TCRdb's copy, which holds only in-frame ones; the method was immunoSEQ multiplex PCR. The sample shows around 140,000 clones, about 91% of them seen only once. The specimen sequenced was peripheral blood. The receptors were gathered from a man over 45 with acute or convalescent COVID-19.

The V and J genes are TRBV14 and TRBJ2-1, with TRBD1 matching 10 bases. The CDR3 spans 16 residues. After removal of 6 bases from V and 2 bases from J, the junction contained 7 bases not matched to a gene. The germline V gene has CDR1 SGHDN and CDR2 FVKESK. CDR3 sequence (DNA): TGTGCCAGCAGGCCACAGGGACAGGGGACCTACAATGAGCAGTTCTTC. Its translation: CASRPQGQGTYNEQFF.

The J gene is TRBJ2-5, the V gene TRBV5-1; the match to TRBD1 covers 10 bases. The CDR3 length is 14 residues. Germline lookup yields CDR1 SGHRS and CDR2 YFSETQ. Germline trimming cut 3 bases from V and 4 bases from J; bases unmatched to any gene: 3. DNA for the CDR3: TGCGCCAGCAGCTCGACAGGGGGCGGAGAGACCCAGTACTTC. Protein product: CASSSTGGGETQYF.

With respect to this clone: The same CDR3 also results from other DNA sequences found in this sample. The rearrangement uses TRBV5-1 and TRBJ1-1; 9 bases agree with TRBD1. V was pared by 3 bases and J by 1 base, with 1 base of the junction left unmatched. The CDR3 has 14 amino acids. The germline V gene has CDR1 SGHRS and CDR2 YFSETQ. This CDR3 reads CASSSGQGNTEAFF. The DNA of the CDR3 is TGCGCCAGCAGCTCGGGACAGGGGAACACTGAAGCTTTCTTT.

The V call is TRBV6-5, the J call TRBJ2-1; D is undetermined. This CDR3 contains 13 residues. In germline, CDR1 is MNHEY, CDR2 SVGAGI. V lost 7 bases and J 2 bases, leaving 9 bases between the germline ends. The CDR3 DNA follows: TGTGCCAGCACGGTGAGCCCCTACAATGAGCAGTTCTTC. This gives the protein CASTVSPYNEQFF.

The chain carries TRBV30 and TRBJ1-6; D is possibly TRBD1 (5 bases). Germline V lookup: CDR1 GTSNPN, CDR2 SVGIG (reference sequence). The CDR3 is 17 amino acids. Trimming cost V 5 bases and J 5 bases, with 22 bases left between them. CDR3 DNA: TGTGCCTGGGGAGAAGGGGTAATGTTACCCCATAATTCACCCCTCCACTTT. It codes for CAWGEGVMLPHNSPLHF.

The sample holds a few counts of this clone. The V and J genes are TRBV19 and TRBJ1-2, with D possibly matching TRBD1 (6 bases). The V and J ends lost 7 bases and 4 bases respectively, with 13 bases between them. The CDR3 covers 13 residues. Germline CDR1 is LNHDA and CDR2 is SQIVND (reference sequence). This chain's CDR3 is CASTNRGSYGYTF. DNA of the CDR3: TGTGCCAGTACCAATAGGGGGAGCTATGGCTACACCTTC.

The V gene is TRBV7-2, the J gene TRBJ1-2, with 8 nucleotides matching TRBD1. V dropped 5 bases and J dropped 6; count of bases not matched to a gene: 8. The length of the CDR3 is 14 residues. CDR1 SGHTA and CDR2 FQGNSA come from the germline V gene. This CDR3 is CASSDRQGRNGYTF. The CDR3 DNA reads as TGTGCCAGCAGCGACCGACAGGGGAGGAATGGCTACACCTTC.

The rearrangement uses TRBV11-2 and TRBJ1-2, with 10 positions matching TRBD1. CDR3 length: 14 amino acids. From germline, CDR1 is SGHAT and CDR2 FQNNGV. After removal of 5 bases from V and 4 bases from J, the junction contained 4 bases not matched to a gene. This CDR3 reads CASSPDRGAYGYTF. Written as DNA, the CDR3 is TGTGCCAGCAGCCCGGACAGGGGGGCCTATGGCTACACCTTC.

The chain recombines TRBV28 with TRBJ2-1; 7 nucleotides agree with TRBD2. The CDR3 covers 13 residues. V dropped 7 bases and J dropped 9; count of bases not matched to a gene: 9. Germline CDR1 and CDR2: MDHEN and SYDVKM. The CDR3 coding sequence is TGTGCCAGCACCCTTGAGGGAGGGGTTGAGCAGTTCTTC. Its protein product is CASTLEGGVEQFF.

The rearrangement links TRBV7-9 to TRBJ2-1, with TRBD2 identical over 10 bases. The J segment lost 5 bases and the V segment lost 3 bases, leaving 10 bases of the junction unmatched. The CDR3 extends over 17 amino acids. CDR1 is SEHNR, CDR2 FQNEAQ, per germline (reference sequence). The CDR3 DNA sequence: TGTGCCAGCAGCTTCCCCAGCGGGGGGGCAAACGACAATGAGCAGTTCTTC. Its protein product is CASSFPSGGANDNEQFF. Full variable domain (rest looked up from reference TRBV7-9 and TRBJ2-1): DTGVSQNPRHKITKRGQNVTFRCDPISEHNRLYWYRQTLGQGPEFLTYFQNEAQLEKSRLLSDRFSAERPKGSFSTLEIQRTEQGDSAMYLCASSFPSGGANDNEQFFGPGTRLTVL.

CDR3 sequence (DNA): TGTGCCAGCAGCCCGACAGGGCCCTACGAGCAGTACTTC. It encodes CASSPTGPYEQYF. J is TRBJ2-7 and V is TRBV28, with 7 bases fitting TRBD1. Germline CDR1 and CDR2: MDHEN and SYDVKM. V was clipped by 6 bases and J by 2 bases; unmatched bases: 4. The CDR3 sequence is 13 residues long.

This rearrangement joins TRBV28 to TRBJ1-2, with 7 bases that match TRBD1. The CDR3 length is 14 residues. Germline V lookup: CDR1 MDHEN, CDR2 SYDVKM. The J segment lost 4 bases and the V segment lost 7 bases, leaving 9 bases of the junction unmatched. CDR3 nucleotides: TGTGCCAGCAAGGGGAACAGGGGACTCTATGGCTACACCTTC. It encodes CASKGNRGLYGYTF.

The chain uses TRBV28 and TRBJ2-5, with 8 bases matching TRBD2. The CDR3 spans 15 residues. J was trimmed by 5 bases and V by 3 bases; bases with no gene match: 8. In germline, CDR1 is MDHEN, CDR2 SYDVKM. The CDR3: CASSFGGSGGETQYF. The CDR3, as DNA: TGTGCCAGCAGTTTTGGTGGCTCGGGGGGGGAGACCCAGTACTTC. Filled out from reference TRBV28 and TRBJ2-5, the complete variable domain reads DVKVTQSSRYLVKRTGEKVFLECVQDMDHENMFWYRQDPGLGLRLIYFSYDVKMKEKGDIPEGYSVSREKKERFSLILESASTNQTSMYLCASSFGGSGGETQYFGPGTRLLVL.

The chain recombines TRBV5-1 with TRBJ2-7; 9 bases are shared with TRBD1. CDR3 length equals 15 residues. Germline CDR1 is SGHRS and CDR2 is YFSETQ. The J segment lost 1 base and the V segment lost 5 bases, leaving 7 bases of the junction unmatched. The CDR3 bases are TGCGCCAGCAGTTCCGGGACAGGGCTTTCCTACGAGCAGTACTTC. Translation: CASSSGTGLSYEQYF.

V gene TRBV19 combines with J gene TRBJ1-4; no definite D call. Trimming cost V 7 bases and J 0 bases, with 12 bases left between them. Germline V gives CDR1 LNHDA, CDR2 SQIVND (reference sequence). The CDR3 has 15 amino acids. CDR3 coding DNA: TGTGCCAGTACCAATCTCGGGGCAACTAATGAAAAACTGTTTTTT. As protein: CASTNLGATNEKLFF.

This clone occurred a few times. This sequence joins TRBV6-5 and TRBJ2-7, with D possibly being TRBD1 (6 bases). Germline loops: CDR1 MNHEY, CDR2 SVGAGI. The CDR3 has 13 residues. The germline V and J ends were trimmed by 11 bases and 3 bases, with 17 bases remaining between them. Written as DNA, the CDR3 is TGTGCCTGTTCTTCTGACAGGCGCTACGAGCAGTACTTC. Protein sequence: CACSSDRRYEQYF.

The rearrangement uses TRBV7-9 and TRBJ2-7; 11 nucleotides agree with TRBD1. This CDR3 contains 16 residues. Losses at the gene ends were 5 bases for V and 0 bases for J; bases not matched to a gene: 6. Germline lookup yields CDR1 SEHNR and CDR2 FQNEAQ (reference sequence). The CDR3 here is CASSPWDRGGSYEQYF. The CDR3 DNA sequence: TGTGCCAGCAGCCCATGGGACAGGGGGGGCTCCTACGAGCAGTACTTC.

The chain links TRBV5-4 to TRBJ2-7; 12 nucleotides line up with TRBD2. The germline CDR1 and CDR2 sequences are SGHNT and YYREEE (reference sequence). The junction had 5 bases not matched to a gene; V was cut back by 0 bases and J by 7 bases. The CDR3 spans 15 residues. The CDR3 region is CASSLGLAGVQEQYF. CDR3 in DNA: TGTGCCAGCAGCTTGGGACTAGCGGGAGTCCAAGAGCAGTACTTC.

This chain connects TRBV18 to TRBJ2-7; TRBD2 might be the D (6 bases). Germline V CDR1 and CDR2: KGHSH, LQKENI. V gave up 8 bases and J gave up 6 bases, with 23 bases separating them. The CDR3 is 15 residues long. This CDR3 is CASNGGDRLLREQYF. CDR3 DNA: TGTGCCAGCAACGGGGGTGACAGACTCCTACGCGAGCAGTACTTC.

The V and J genes are TRBV15 and TRBJ2-2; the D gene is possibly TRBD1 (7 bases). Germline CDR1 is LNHNV and CDR2 is YYDKDF (reference sequence). V dropped 5 bases and J dropped 13 bases, with 20 bases sitting between them. The CDR3 loop spans 14 amino acids. The CDR3 bases are TGTGCCACCAGCTACGACGTAAGACAGGGAGGGCTGTTTTTT. Its translation: CATSYDVRQGGLFF.

DNA for the CDR3: TGCAGCGTTGCGGGGGGTTCGGAGGGTGTAGTCTACGAGCAGTACTTC. Protein product: CSVAGGSEGVVYEQYF. This chain joins TRBV29-1 and TRBJ2-7; 7 positions match TRBD2. The CDR3 extends over 16 amino acids. Germline trimming cut 4 bases from V and 3 bases from J; bases unmatched to any gene: 15. Germline V gene sequence: CDR1 SQVTM, CDR2 ANQGSEA.

In the case of this clone: In the same sample, other DNA sequences code for this CDR3. J is TRBJ2-5 and V is TRBV20-1, with 8 bases that match TRBD1. Germline values: CDR1 DFQATT, CDR2 SNEGSKA (reference sequence). This CDR3 contains 11 residues. V lost 5 bases to trimming and J lost 5 bases; unmatched junction nucleotides: 1. CDR3 bases: TGCAGTGCTCGGACAGGGGAGACCCAGTACTTC. Amino acids: CSARTGETQYF.

This clone was recorded at least ten times. The rearrangement joins TRBV6-2 or TRBV6-3 to TRBJ2-5; 8 positions match TRBD1. Trimming at V came to 6 bases and at J to 5 bases, leaving 14 bases not matched to a gene. This CDR3 is 16 amino acids long. The germline gives CDR1 MNHEY, CDR2 SVGEGT. This CDR3 is CASSPEDGTGSETQYF. In nucleotides, the CDR3 is TGTGCCAGCAGCCCTGAGGATGGGACAGGTTCGGAGACCCAGTACTTC.

V usage is TRBV19 and J usage is TRBJ1-2, with 7 positions matching TRBD1. Trimming at V came to 1 base and at J to 2 bases, leaving 1 base not matched to a gene. The CDR3 spans 14 residues. CDR1 is LNHDA, CDR2 SQIVND, per germline (reference sequence). DNA for the CDR3: TGTGCCAGTAGTATAGGAGGGGGCAACTATGGCTACACCTTC. Protein product: CASSIGGGNYGYTF.

J is TRBJ1-4 and V is TRBV5-1; 12 positions agree with TRBD1. The CDR3 has 15 amino acids. Germline assignment: CDR1 SGHRS and CDR2 YFSETQ. Unmatched junction bases numbered 9, after V lost 4 bases and J lost 11 bases. This CDR3 is CASSLTGTGGGKLFF. The CDR3 region has the DNA TGCGCCAGCAGCCTTACCGGGACAGGGGGCGGGAAACTGTTTTTT. Drawing the rest from reference TRBV5-1 and TRBJ1-4, the complete variable domain is KAGVTQTPRYLIKTRGQQVTLSCSPISGHRSVSWYQQTPGQGLQFLFEYFSETQRNKGNFPGRFSGRQFSNSRSEMNVSTLELGDSALYLCASSLTGTGGGKLFFGSGTQLSVL.

This chain connects TRBV27 to TRBJ2-7; TRBD1 matches at 7 bases. The junction had 10 bases not matched to a gene; V was cut back by 2 bases and J by 3 bases. The CDR3 covers 16 residues. The germline CDR1 and CDR2 sequences are MNHEY and SMNVEV (reference sequence). CDR3 in DNA: TGTGCCAGCAGTTTAGCGTCAGGGCAGGGGGTCTACGAGCAGTACTTC. Translating it yields CASSLASGQGVYEQYF.

The chain combines TRBV2 with TRBJ1-2; D is perhaps TRBD1 (5 bases). This CDR3 is 15 amino acids long. Germline V gives CDR1 SNHLY, CDR2 FYNNEI. V lost 0 bases and J lost 5, with 13 bases in between. This CDR3 reads CASSEASGGTYGYTF. The CDR3 bases are TGTGCCAGCAGTGAAGCTTCGGGGGGGACTTATGGCTACACCTTC.

The chain is built from TRBV3-1 (or the pseudogene TRBV3-2) and TRBJ1-2; D unclear. Per germline, CDR1 LGHDT and CDR2 YNNKEL (reference sequence). V was pared by 1 base and J by 2 bases, with 8 bases between. This CDR3 is built from 14 residues. CDR3 amino acids: CASSQADTNYGYTF. The DNA for the CDR3 is TGTGCCAGCAGCCAAGCAGACACCAACTATGGCTACACCTTC.

This chain uses TRBV12-3 or TRBV12-4 with TRBJ2-1; weak D call: TRBD2 (5 bases). V was trimmed by 5 bases and J by 10 bases, leaving 15 bases between them. The CDR3 covers 13 residues. The CDR3 is CASSLRGKVEQFF. In DNA form, the CDR3 reads TGTGCCAGCAGTCTCCGGGGAAAAGTAGAGCAGTTCTTC.